One and the same sample provided the 20 T cell receptor beta chains below, sequenced in a study of identical twins. A single record per CDR3 protein comes from TCRdb applying MiXCR to the 5' RACE reads. The sample yields about 340,000 distinct CDR3 sequences, approximately 10% seen once. Sequenced sample: naive T cells sorted from blood. These receptors originate from a woman in her fifties or sixties in good health.

In the case of this clonotype: Given a much more abundant clone one base away, this may be a read error. V usage is TRBV20-1 and J usage is TRBJ1-1; the D gene is possibly TRBD1 (5 bases). This CDR3 region has 14 residues. CDR1 is DFQATT, CDR2 SNEGSKA, per germline (reference sequence). V lost 0 bases and J lost 11, with 19 bases in between. CDR3 coding DNA: TGCAGTGCTAGAGATCAGGGCGGGTCGTGGGATGCTTTCTTT. This codes for CSARDQGGSWDAFF.

This clonotype was detected a few times. V and J are TRBV5-1 and TRBJ1-1, with D possibly matching TRBD1 (6 bases). This CDR3 has 14 residues. Germline-derived CDR1 and CDR2 are SGHRS and YFSETQ. The V and J ends lost 5 bases and 4 bases respectively, with 15 bases between them. CDR3 sequence: CASRGVGGGTEAFF. The CDR3 DNA reads TGCGCCAGCAGGGGGGTAGGAGGGGGCACTGAAGCTTTCTTT.

This clonotype was counted a few times. The chain employs TRBV12-3 or TRBV12-4 and TRBJ2-1; D might be TRBD2 (5 bases). With 4 bases removed from V and 6 bases from J, the gap between germline ends came to 22 bases. This CDR3 is 17 amino acids long. CDR3 bases: TGTGCCAGCAGTTCCGGAGAAAGAGTGAAACTAGTCAATGAGCAGTTCTTC. This codes for CASSSGERVKLVNEQFF.

This clonotype has a handful of counts. This chain links TRBV24-1 with TRBJ2-1, with TRBD2 matching over 10 bases. Trimming cost V 1 base and J 12 bases; bases outside gene matches: 8. Looked up from germline, CDR1 is KGHDR and CDR2 is SFDVKD. CDR3 size: 15 residues. In DNA form, the CDR3 reads TGTGCCACCAGTGATTTTCTAGCGGGAGTCGTGGTGCAGTTCTTC. It translates to CATSDFLAGVVVQFF.

This clonotype was picked up a small number of times. The V gene is TRBV7-6, the J gene TRBJ1-1; D is perhaps TRBD1 (6 bases). The CDR3 spans 16 residues. In germline, CDR1 is SGHVS, CDR2 FNYEAQ. Trimming stripped 2 bases from V and 5 bases from J, with 18 bases between. The CDR3 DNA follows: TGTGCCAGCAGCTTAACATCAGGGGCCTCAGGGACTGAAGCTTTCTTT. Residues: CASSLTSGASGTEAFF.

This clonotype appeared many times. The genes are TRBV5-1 and TRBJ2-2; TRBD2 aligns across 10 bases. After removal of 1 base from V and 4 bases from J, the junction contained 7 bases not matched to a gene. The CDR3 spans 17 residues. Looked up from germline, CDR1 is SGHRS and CDR2 is YFSETQ. CDR3 nucleotides: TGCGCCAGCAGCTTGATGAGCGGGAGGGCCCGCACCGGGGAGCTGTTTTTT. Encoded protein: CASSLMSGRARTGELFF.

The J gene is TRBJ1-6, the V gene TRBV15; D not certain. The CDR3 totals 15 residues. Trimming left V 3 bases short and J 9 bases short, with 15 bases between. CDR1 is LNHNV, CDR2 YYDKDF, per germline (reference sequence). The DNA for the CDR3 is TGTGCCACCAGCAGTACCCAAGGACCGGGTTCACCCCTCCACTTT. This codes for CATSSTQGPGSPLHF. Full variable domain (rest looked up from reference TRBV15 and TRBJ1-6): DAMVIQNPRYQVTQFGKPVTLSCSQTLNHNVMYWYQQKSSQAPKLLFHYYDKDFNNEADTPDNFQSRRPNTSFCFLDIRSPGLGDTAMYLCATSSTQGPGSPLHFGNGTRLTVT.

This clonotype has only a few counts. The chain links TRBV25-1 to TRBJ2-5, with 7 bases lining up with TRBD1. The germline V gene has CDR1 MGHDK and CDR2 SYGVNS. J lost 1 base, V lost 4 bases, and 12 bases had no gene match. The CDR3 is made up of 17 amino acids. CDR3 nucleotide sequence: TGTGCCAGCAGTGCAGGGGGACACCTACTTTCCCAAGAGACCCAGTACTTC. This translates into CASSAGGHLLSQETQYF.

Ten or more counts support this clonotype. This chain links TRBV5-1 with TRBJ2-7, with TRBD1 as a possible D gene (6 bases). The V gene's germline CDR1 is SGHRS and CDR2 YFSETQ. The V end was cut by 1 base, the J end by 4 bases, with 15 bases between. The CDR3 is 15 residues long. The DNA for the CDR3 is TGCGCCAGCAGCTTGACCGCCGGGACATATTACGAGCAGTACTTC. Protein: CASSLTAGTYYEQYF.

This clonotype was counted a few times. The chain links TRBV6-5 to TRBJ2-2; TRBD2 aligns across 10 bases. The germline V gene has CDR1 MNHEY and CDR2 SVGAGI. The CDR3 sequence is 17 residues long. V gave up 5 bases and J gave up 4 bases; unmatched junction bases: 10. CDR3 protein: CASSVSGRTISTGELFF. The CDR3 DNA is TGTGCCAGCAGTGTTAGCGGGAGGACCATTAGCACCGGGGAGCTGTTTTTT.

In its sample, this clonotype was seen a few times. J is TRBJ2-4 and V is TRBV29-1; 7 bases fit TRBD2. The germline V gene encodes CDR1 SQVTM and CDR2 ANQGSEA. After removal of 6 bases from V and 0 bases from J, the junction contained 2 bases not matched to a gene. The CDR3 spans 13 residues. The CDR3, as DNA: TGCAGCGTCCTAGCGGCAGCCAAAAACATTCAGTACTTC. Its translation: CSVLAAAKNIQYF.

In this sample, this clonotype turned up many times. The CDR3 sequence: CASSSTDRLNGYTF. The CDR3 nucleotides read TGCGCCAGCAGCTCCACTGACAGGCTTAATGGCTACACCTTC. The chain is built from TRBV5-1 and TRBJ1-2; D is perhaps TRBD1 (6 bases). Germline lookup yields CDR1 SGHRS and CDR2 YFSETQ. The CDR3 is 14 amino acids. With 3 bases removed from V and 6 bases from J, the gap between germline ends came to 15 bases. Using reference TRBV5-1 and TRBJ1-2 for the parts outside the CDR3, the full variable domain is KAGVTQTPRYLIKTRGQQVTLSCSPISGHRSVSWYQQTPGQGLQFLFEYFSETQRNKGNFPGRFSGRQFSNSRSEMNVSTLELGDSALYLCASSSTDRLNGYTFGSGTRLTVV.

The sample holds one count of this clonotype. The chain uses TRBV2 and TRBJ2-3, with TRBD2 matching 12 bases. The V gene's germline CDR1 is SNHLY and CDR2 FYNNEI. Trimming at V came to 3 bases and at J to 4 bases, leaving 11 bases not matched to a gene. The CDR3 spans 18 residues. DNA for the CDR3: TGTGCCAGCAGTGACTATCGACTAGCGGGGGCCCTTGCAGATACGCAGTATTTT. This sequence encodes CASSDYRLAGALADTQYF.

A few counts support this clonotype. The chain uses TRBV7-2 and TRBJ1-2; 9 nucleotides line up with TRBD1. J was trimmed by 4 bases and V by 2 bases; bases with no gene match: 5. The length of the CDR3 is 15 residues. The V gene's germline CDR1 is SGHTA and CDR2 FQGNSA. The CDR3 DNA reads as TGTGCCAGCAGCTTATGGACAGGGGATACCTATGGCTACACCTTC. It encodes CASSLWTGDTYGYTF.

J is TRBJ1-1 and V is TRBV4-1; D call uncertain. V lost 3 bases, J lost 11 bases, and 22 bases lay in between. In germline, CDR1 is MGHRA, CDR2 YSYEKL. The CDR3 runs to 15 residues. The CDR3 DNA sequence: TGCGCCAGCAGCCAGGAAAAACTACGGGTAGGTCTTGCTTTCTTT. It translates to CASSQEKLRVGLAFF.

The sample holds a few counts of this clonotype. The gene calls are TRBV2 and TRBJ1-4; TRBD1 matches at 9 bases. There are 14 residues in the CDR3. Losses at the gene ends were 8 bases for V and 8 bases for J; bases not matched to a gene: 9. Germline CDR1 and CDR2: SNHLY and FYNNEI. The CDR3 here is CASLADRGGEKLFF. The DNA for the CDR3 is TGTGCCAGCCTCGCGGACAGGGGAGGAGAAAAACTGTTTTTT.

The chain uses TRBV12-3 or TRBV12-4 and TRBJ2-1; a possible D gene is TRBD1 (6 bases). Trimming pared 2 bases from V and 5 bases from J, leaving 13 bases between. The CDR3 sequence is 15 residues long. Written as DNA, the CDR3 is TGTGCCAGCAGTTTAATAACAGGGACGCACAATGAGCAGTTCTTC. It translates to CASSLITGTHNEQFF.

This clonotype was seen repeatedly, ten times or more. The chain employs TRBV4-1 and TRBJ2-4, with 7 bases identical to TRBD2. The V segment lost 2 bases and the J segment 1 base; nucleotides outside the gene matches: 8. Germline CDR1 reads MGHRA; CDR2 reads YSYEKL. The CDR3 covers 17 residues. CDR3 amino acids: CASSQPAGLRAKNIQYF. The CDR3 bases are TGCGCCAGCAGCCAACCAGCGGGGCTAAGGGCCAAAAACATTCAGTACTTC.

Ten or more counts support this clonotype. The rearrangement links TRBV7-6 to TRBJ2-7, with 12 positions matching TRBD2. The J segment lost 1 base and the V segment lost 5 bases, leaving 12 bases of the junction unmatched. This CDR3 has 18 residues. CDR1 is SGHVS, CDR2 FNYEAQ, per germline. CDR3 in DNA: TGTGCCAGCAGCCCTACCCCCTCACTAGCGGGAGGATCCTACGAGCAGTACGTC. Protein: CASSPTPSLAGGSYEQYV.

The table lists this clonotype with a few counts. The chain uses TRBV5-4 and TRBJ2-3; D is uncertain. Looked up from germline, CDR1 is SGHNT and CDR2 is YYREEE (reference sequence). V shed 0 bases and J shed 2 bases, with 7 bases lying between them. The CDR3 spans 14 residues. The CDR3 is CASSLVYNTDTQYF. The DNA of the CDR3 is TGTGCCAGCAGCTTGGTCTACAACACAGATACGCAGTATTTT.